This T cell receptor beta chain was profiled in a study of T cell responses to AZD1222 COVID-19 vaccine. Study results and limitations: Reportedly, nearly half the spike-specific TCRs target unmutated variant regions.

Profiled with immunoSEQ multiplex PCR; TCRdb holds only in-frame clones, not every one. This table has about 92,000 clones, approximately 84% appearing once. Comments on this clone: Its specificity is unknown.

V was trimmed by 1 base and J by 2 bases, leaving 12 bases between them. In germline, CDR1 is LNHNV, CDR2 YYDKDF (reference sequence). The CDR3 has 15 residues. The clonotype was recovered from an adult in good health. The sample here was peripheral blood, taken on day 0 of AZD1222 vaccination. The chain is built from TRBV15 and TRBJ2-7; D ambiguous. The CDR3 protein is CATSRGGEKTYEQYF. The CDR3 DNA reads as TGTGCCACCAGCAGAGGCGGCGAAAAAACCTACGAGCAGTACTTC.